The clone carrying this T cell receptor (beta chain) occurred a few times. Germline CDR1 is KGHDR and CDR2 is SFDVKD. CDR3 length: 17 amino acids. V was clipped by 1 base and J by 1 base, with 15 bases between them. The record originates from a study of T-cell reconstitution after alpha-beta-depleted transplantation in children. Researchers prepared the TCRbeta library using unique molecular identifiers, the study reports. MiXCR, applied by TCRdb to the PCR reads, yields one record per CDR3 protein. Seen here are fewer than 550,000 distinct CDR3 sequences, approximately 10% observed once, and the top ten hold about 14%.

The source of this sequence is a female patient aged 2-10 years who had a stem cell transplant for aplastic anemia, so the T cells may come from the graft donor. The sample was PBMCs, mostly from graft donor cells, taken 180 days after TCRalphabeta/CD19-depleted stem cell transplant. The chain couples TRBV24-1 to TRBJ2-5; D is perhaps TRBD2 (6 bases). The CDR3 protein is CATSDFGGPRSQETQYF. The CDR3 coding sequence is TGTGCCACCAGTGATTTCGGGGGACCCAGATCCCAAGAGACCCAGTACTTC.